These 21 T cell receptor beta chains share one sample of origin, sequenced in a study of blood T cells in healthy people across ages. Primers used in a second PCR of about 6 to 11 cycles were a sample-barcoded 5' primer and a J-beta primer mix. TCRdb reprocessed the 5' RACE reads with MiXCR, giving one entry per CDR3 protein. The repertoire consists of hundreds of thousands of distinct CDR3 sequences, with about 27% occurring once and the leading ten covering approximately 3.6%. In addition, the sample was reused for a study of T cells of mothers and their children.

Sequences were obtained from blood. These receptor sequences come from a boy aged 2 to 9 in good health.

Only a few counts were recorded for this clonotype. The CDR3 protein is CSATRTSGRPETQYF. In DNA, the CDR3 is TGCAGTGCTACCCGGACTAGCGGGAGGCCCGAGACCCAGTACTTC. This chain links TRBV20-1 with TRBJ2-5; TRBD2 aligns across 14 bases. Germline V gene data show CDR1 as DFQATT and CDR2 as SNEGSKA (reference sequence). V was clipped by 4 bases and J by 5 bases; unmatched bases: 6. The CDR3 has 15 amino acids.

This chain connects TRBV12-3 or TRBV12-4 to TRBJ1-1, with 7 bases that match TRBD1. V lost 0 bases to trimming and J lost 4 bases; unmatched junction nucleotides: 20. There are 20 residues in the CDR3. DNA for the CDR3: TGTGCCAGCAGTTTAGCAGAGACGATTTCCAGGGGGACCATGGCCACTGAAGCTTTCTTT. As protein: CASSLAETISRGTMATEAFF.

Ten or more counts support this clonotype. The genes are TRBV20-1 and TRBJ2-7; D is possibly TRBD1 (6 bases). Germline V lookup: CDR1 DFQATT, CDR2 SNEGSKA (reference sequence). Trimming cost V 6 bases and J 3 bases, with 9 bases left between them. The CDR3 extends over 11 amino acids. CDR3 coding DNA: TGCAGTGCAGCAGGGGACTACGAGCAGTACTTC. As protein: CSAAGDYEQYF.

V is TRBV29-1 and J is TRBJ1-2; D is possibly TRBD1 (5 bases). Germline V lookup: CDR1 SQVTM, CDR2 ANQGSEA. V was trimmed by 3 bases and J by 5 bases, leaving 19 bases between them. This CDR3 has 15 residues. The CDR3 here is CSVETRRGLGYGYTF. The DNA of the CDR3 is TGCAGCGTTGAGACTCGACGGGGCTTGGGGTATGGCTACACCTTC. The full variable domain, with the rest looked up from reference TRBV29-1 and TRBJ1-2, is SAVISQKPSRDICQRGTSLTIQCQVDSQVTMMFWYRQQPGQSLTLIATANQGSEATYESGFVIDKFPISRPNLTFSTLTVSNMSPEDSSIYLCSVETRRGLGYGYTFGSGTRLTVV.

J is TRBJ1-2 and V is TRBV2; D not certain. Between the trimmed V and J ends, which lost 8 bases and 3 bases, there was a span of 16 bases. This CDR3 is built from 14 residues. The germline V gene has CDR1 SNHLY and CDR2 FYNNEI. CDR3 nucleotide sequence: TGTGCCAGCCTTGCGCGACCTGGGTACTATGGCTACACCTTC. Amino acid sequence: CASLARPGYYGYTF.

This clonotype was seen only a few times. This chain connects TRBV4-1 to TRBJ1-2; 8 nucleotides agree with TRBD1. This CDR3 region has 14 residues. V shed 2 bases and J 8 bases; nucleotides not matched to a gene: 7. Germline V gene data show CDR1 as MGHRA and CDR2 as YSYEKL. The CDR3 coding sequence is TGCGCCAGCAGCCAAATTCAGGGGGCTAGGGGCTACACCTTC. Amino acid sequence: CASSQIQGARGYTF.

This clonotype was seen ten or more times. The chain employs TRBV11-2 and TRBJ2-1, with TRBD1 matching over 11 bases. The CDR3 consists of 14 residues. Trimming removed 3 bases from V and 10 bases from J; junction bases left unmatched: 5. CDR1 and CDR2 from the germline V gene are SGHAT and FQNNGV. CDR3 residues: CASSLDRGLGEQFF. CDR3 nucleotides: TGTGCCAGCAGCTTGGACAGGGGGCTTGGGGAGCAGTTCTTC.

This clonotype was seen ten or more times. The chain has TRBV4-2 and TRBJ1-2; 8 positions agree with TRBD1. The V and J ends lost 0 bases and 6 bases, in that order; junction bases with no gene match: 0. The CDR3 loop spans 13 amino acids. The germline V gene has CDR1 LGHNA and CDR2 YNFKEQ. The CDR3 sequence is CASSQDRGHGYTF. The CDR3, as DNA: TGTGCCAGCAGCCAAGACAGGGGGCATGGCTACACCTTC.

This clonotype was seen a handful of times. CDR3 sequence (DNA): TGCAGCGTTGAAGGCCCGGGACTAGATCATGAGCAGTTCTTC. It translates to CSVEGPGLDHEQFF. V gene TRBV29-1 combines with J gene TRBJ2-7, with 8 nucleotides matching TRBD2. The J call could be wrong; TRBJ2-1 is a better fit for the DNA end. Germline loops: CDR1 SQVTM, CDR2 ANQGSEA. CDR3 length: 14 residues.

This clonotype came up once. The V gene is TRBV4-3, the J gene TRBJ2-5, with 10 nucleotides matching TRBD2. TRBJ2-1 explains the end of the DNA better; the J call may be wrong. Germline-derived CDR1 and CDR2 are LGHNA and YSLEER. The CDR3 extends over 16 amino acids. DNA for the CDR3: TGCGCCAGCAGCCAAGAAATCCCACTAGCGGGGAATGAGCAGTTCTTC. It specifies CASSQEIPLAGNEQFF.

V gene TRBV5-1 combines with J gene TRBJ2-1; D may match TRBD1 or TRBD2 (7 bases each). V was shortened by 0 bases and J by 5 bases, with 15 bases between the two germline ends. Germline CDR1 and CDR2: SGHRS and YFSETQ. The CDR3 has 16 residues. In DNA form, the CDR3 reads TGCGCCAGCAGCTTGGGACCAGGGGGAGGGAACAATGAGCAGTTCTTC. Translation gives CASSLGPGGGNNEQFF.

The CDR3 sequence: CAIGGGAFEQFF. The CDR3 DNA reads TGTGCCATCGGAGGGGGGGCTTTTGAGCAGTTCTTC. The J gene is TRBJ2-1, the V gene TRBV10-3, with D tentatively TRBD2 (7 bases). CDR1 ENHRY and CDR2 SYGVKD come from the germline V gene. Trimming took 8 bases from V and 9 from J, leaving 14 bases between them. This CDR3 spans 12 amino acids.

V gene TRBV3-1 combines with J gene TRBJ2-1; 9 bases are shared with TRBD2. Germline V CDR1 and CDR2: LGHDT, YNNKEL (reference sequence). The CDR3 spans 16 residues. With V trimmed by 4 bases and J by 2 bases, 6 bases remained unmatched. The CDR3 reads CASSPSGGLTYNEQFF. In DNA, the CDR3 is TGTGCCAGCAGCCCCAGCGGGGGGTTGACCTACAATGAGCAGTTCTTC.

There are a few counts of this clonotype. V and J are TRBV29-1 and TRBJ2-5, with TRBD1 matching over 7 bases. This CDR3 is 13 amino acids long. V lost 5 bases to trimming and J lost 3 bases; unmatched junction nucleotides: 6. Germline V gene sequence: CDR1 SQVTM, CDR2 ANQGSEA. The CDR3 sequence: CSVYTDREETQYF. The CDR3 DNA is TGCAGCGTTTATACCGACAGGGAAGAGACCCAGTACTTC.

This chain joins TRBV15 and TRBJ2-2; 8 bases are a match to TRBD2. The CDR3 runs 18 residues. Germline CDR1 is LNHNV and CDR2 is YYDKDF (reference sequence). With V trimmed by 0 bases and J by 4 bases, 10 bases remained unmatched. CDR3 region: CATSRDPLRGGSTGELFF. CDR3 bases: TGTGCCACCAGCAGAGACCCTCTCCGGGGGGGCAGCACCGGGGAGCTGTTTTTT.

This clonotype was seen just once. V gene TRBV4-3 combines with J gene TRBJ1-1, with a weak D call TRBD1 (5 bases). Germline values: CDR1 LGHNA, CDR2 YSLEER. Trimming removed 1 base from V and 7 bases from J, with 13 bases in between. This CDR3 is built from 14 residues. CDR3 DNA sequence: TGCGCCAGCAGCCAAGTGTCCGGGGCTAATGAAGCTTTCTTT. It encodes CASSQVSGANEAFF.

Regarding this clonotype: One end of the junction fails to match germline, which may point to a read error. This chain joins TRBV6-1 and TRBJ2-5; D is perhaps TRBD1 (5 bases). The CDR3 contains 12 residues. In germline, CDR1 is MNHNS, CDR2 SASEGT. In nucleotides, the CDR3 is TGTGCCAGCGGGGCTACCTCCTACGAGCAGTGCTTC. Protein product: CASGATSYEQCF.

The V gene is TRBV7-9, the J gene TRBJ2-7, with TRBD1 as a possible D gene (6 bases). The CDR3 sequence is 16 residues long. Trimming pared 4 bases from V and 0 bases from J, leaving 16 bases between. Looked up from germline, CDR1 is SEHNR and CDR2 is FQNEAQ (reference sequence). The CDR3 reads CASSSRTDPLSYEQYF. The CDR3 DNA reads TGTGCCAGCAGCTCCCGGACAGACCCACTCTCCTACGAGCAGTACTTC.

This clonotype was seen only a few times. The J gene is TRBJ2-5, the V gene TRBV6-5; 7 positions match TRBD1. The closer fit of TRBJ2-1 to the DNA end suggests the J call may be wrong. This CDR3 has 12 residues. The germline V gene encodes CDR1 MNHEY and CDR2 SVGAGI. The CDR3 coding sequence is TGTGCCAGCAGTTGGGACAGTTATGAGCAGTTCTTC. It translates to CASSWDSYEQFF.

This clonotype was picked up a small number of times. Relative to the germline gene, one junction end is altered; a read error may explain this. The CDR3 loop reads CSAREEPGGTHEQYF. In DNA, the CDR3 is TGCAGTGCTCGAGAGGAGCCCGGGGGGACCCACGAGCAGTACTTC. V usage is TRBV20-1 and J usage is TRBJ2-7; 7 bases agree with TRBD2. Germline V gene data show CDR1 as DFQATT and CDR2 as SNEGSKA (reference sequence). The CDR3 is 15 residues long.

The chain's CDR3 is CAWSEGSNYGYTF. CDR3 DNA: TGTGCCTGGAGTGAGGGGAGTAACTATGGCTACACCTTC. The rearrangement links TRBV30 to TRBJ1-2, with a weak D call TRBD1 (5 bases). Per the germline V gene, CDR1 is GTSNPN and CDR2 is SVGIG (reference sequence). The CDR3 covers 13 residues. Trimming shortened V by 1 base and J by 1 base, and 7 bases separated the two germline ends.